These 30 T cell receptor beta chains came from one sample sequenced in a study of OX40 agonist ivuxolimab in advanced cancers. The table came from immunoSEQ multiplex PCR; TCRdb's copy has only in-frame clones and leaves some out. The sample gives 22,000 or so clones, about nine tenths of which show up once; roughly 25% is in the top ten. The sequences come from CD4+ or CD8+ T cells sorted from blood, collected in a trial of the OX40 agonist ivuxolimab. These TCRs come from an adult with an advanced solid tumor such as melanoma, head and neck, liver or kidney cancer.

The gene calls are TRBV7-3 and TRBJ2-3, with TRBD2 as a possible D gene (6 bases). V was trimmed by 0 bases and J by 0 bases, leaving 7 bases between them. Germline values: CDR1 SGHTA, CDR2 FQGTGA. This CDR3 has 15 amino acids. As DNA, the CDR3 is TGTGCCAGCAGCTTAACGGGAGGAAGCACAGATACGCAGTATTTT. It translates to CASSLTGGSTDTQYF.

The chain combines TRBV28 with TRBJ2-2, with D unclear. Trimming pared 3 bases from V and 1 base from J, leaving 21 bases between. This CDR3 comprises 19 residues. Germline CDR1 and CDR2: MDHEN and SYDVKM. The CDR3 sequence is CASSFSPTLALENTGELFF. DNA for the CDR3: TGTGCCAGCAGTTTCAGCCCAACGCTTGCCCTAGAGAACACCGGGGAGCTGTTTTTT.

The gene calls are TRBV18 and TRBJ2-5; 9 bases are a match to TRBD2. After removal of 2 bases from V and 4 bases from J, the junction contained 5 bases not matched to a gene. CDR3 length: 15 amino acids. Germline V CDR1 and CDR2: KGHSH, LQKENI. The CDR3 protein is CASSPSSGAGETQYF. The CDR3 region has the DNA TGTGCCAGCTCACCATCTAGCGGGGCCGGAGAGACCCAGTACTTC.

The chain recombines TRBV4-3 with TRBJ2-3; 11 nucleotides match TRBD2. Germline lookup yields CDR1 LGHNA and CDR2 YSLEER. This CDR3 spans 18 amino acids. The J segment lost 6 bases and the V segment lost 0 bases, leaving 11 bases of the junction unmatched. The CDR3 is CASSQDRGLAAPGDTQYF. The CDR3 region has the DNA TGCGCCAGCAGCCAAGATCGGGGACTAGCGGCCCCAGGGGATACGCAGTATTTT.

The chain employs TRBV6-1 and TRBJ1-5; a possible D gene is TRBD1 (5 bases). Trimming removed 3 bases from V and 6 bases from J, with 15 bases in between. The germline CDR1 and CDR2 sequences are MNHNS and SASEGT. The CDR3 covers 15 residues. CDR3 bases: TGTGCCAGCAGTGAGCATCGGGACCCCAGTCAGCCCCAGCATTTT. Its protein product is CASSEHRDPSQPQHF.

The chain recombines TRBV7-9 with TRBJ2-3; D perhaps matches TRBD2 (5 bases). Germline V lookup: CDR1 SEHNR, CDR2 FQNEAQ (reference sequence). The CDR3 runs to 15 residues. Trimming stripped 5 bases from V and 2 bases from J, with 14 bases between. The CDR3 protein is CASSHWSGVTDTQYF. In DNA form, the CDR3 reads TGTGCCAGCAGCCATTGGTCCGGGGTCACAGATACGCAGTATTTT.

The CDR3 nucleotides are TGTGCCAGCAGCTCGGGTAGGACTAGCGGAAACACAGATACGCAGTATTTT. It specifies CASSSGRTSGNTDTQYF. This chain connects TRBV5-4 to TRBJ2-3; 10 bases match TRBD2. The V gene end was trimmed by 3 bases and the J gene end by 2 bases; junction bases not matched to a gene: 9. There are 17 residues in the CDR3. From germline, CDR1 is SGHNT and CDR2 YYREEE (reference sequence).

The chain has TRBV28 and TRBJ2-1; 7 bases fit TRBD2. The CDR3 is 12 amino acids. Per the germline V gene, CDR1 is MDHEN and CDR2 is SYDVKM. The J segment lost 2 bases and the V segment lost 11 bases, leaving 3 bases of the junction unmatched. In DNA form, the CDR3 reads TGTGCCGGGGGGGGAGCCTACAATGAGCAGTTCTTC. Translating it yields CAGGGAYNEQFF. Full variable domain (remainder filled in from reference TRBV28 and TRBJ2-1): DVKVTQSSRYLVKRTGEKVFLECVQDMDHENMFWYRQDPGLGLRLIYFSYDVKMKEKGDIPEGYSVSREKKERFSLILESASTNQTSMYLCAGGGAYNEQFFGPGTRLTVL.

This clone occurred a few times. CDR3 region: CATRQGLWTEAFF. The CDR3 nucleotides are TGTGCTACCAGACAGGGCTTGTGGACTGAAGCTTTCTTT. The J gene is TRBJ1-1, the V gene TRBV12-5; 7 bases are shared with TRBD1. Germline values: CDR1 LGHNT, CDR2 FRNRAP. With 10 bases clipped from V and 5 bases from J, the junction kept 10 bases outside the gene matches. The CDR3 consists of 13 residues. The full variable domain, rest sourced from reference TRBV12-5 and TRBJ1-1, is DARVTQTPRHKVTEMGQEVTMRCQPILGHNTVFWYRQTMMQGLELLAYFRNRAPLDDSGMPKDRFSAEMPDATLATLKIQPSEPRDSAVYFCATRQGLWTEAFFGQGTRLTVV.

This rearrangement joins TRBV10-3 to TRBJ1-3; D might be TRBD1 (5 bases). Trimming took off 4 bases at V and 4 bases at J, with 14 bases between the two ends. Germline lookup yields CDR1 ENHRY and CDR2 SYGVKD. The CDR3 runs to 15 residues. CDR3 nucleotides: TGTGCCATCAGTGGTATCCAGGGACCCGGAAACACCATATATTTT. It translates to CAISGIQGPGNTIYF.

This clone was recorded only once. This chain joins TRBV5-1 and TRBJ1-1; D ambiguous. CDR1 and CDR2 (germline): SGHRS, YFSETQ. CDR3 size: 16 residues. Trimming shortened V by 0 bases and J by 0 bases, and 12 bases separated the two germline ends. The DNA of the CDR3 is TGCGCCAGCAGCTTGGTTGGTTCCAGTCTGAACACTGAAGCTTTCTTT. Protein: CASSLVGSSLNTEAFF.

The V gene is TRBV30, the J gene TRBJ1-1; tentatively, D is TRBD1 (6 bases). This CDR3 region has 15 residues. Germline V CDR1 and CDR2: GTSNPN, SVGIG (reference sequence). V was cut by 3 bases and J by 0 bases, with 14 bases left in between. CDR3 coding DNA: TGTGCCTGGAGCTCGGACAGCAACATGAACACTGAAGCTTTCTTT. This codes for CAWSSDSNMNTEAFF. The full variable domain, in which reference TRBV30 and TRBJ1-1 provide the parts outside the CDR3, is SQTIHQWPATLVQPVGSPLSLECTVEGTSNPNLYWYRQAAGRGLQLLFYSVGIGQISSEVPQNLSASRPQDRQFILSSKKLLLSDSGFYLCAWSSDSNMNTEAFFGQGTRLTVV.

This sequence joins TRBV7-3 and TRBJ1-5; D is uncertain. The CDR3 spans 13 residues. CDR1 is SGHTA and CDR2 is FQGTGA in the germline V gene. Trimming pared 3 bases from V and 5 bases from J, leaving 8 bases between. Here the CDR3 reads CASSFLSHQPQHF. The CDR3 DNA is TGTGCCAGCAGCTTCCTTTCTCATCAGCCCCAGCATTTT.

This chain connects TRBV7-8 to TRBJ2-1; D call uncertain. The CDR3 consists of 13 residues. The germline V and J ends were trimmed by 4 bases and 5 bases, with 9 bases remaining between them. Looked up from germline, CDR1 is SGHVS and CDR2 is FQNEAQ. CDR3 in amino acids: CASSSLRNNEQFF. The CDR3, as DNA: TGTGCCAGCAGCTCGTTACGGAACAATGAGCAGTTCTTC.

This clone was found a few times. This chain uses TRBV29-1 with TRBJ2-1, with 8 bases identical to TRBD2. CDR3 size: 14 residues. Germline CDR1 reads SQVTM; CDR2 reads ANQGSEA. Unmatched junction bases numbered 10, after V lost 3 bases and J lost 9 bases. The CDR3 DNA reads as TGCAGCGTTGAGGGACTAGAGTATGGAGGTGAGCAGTTCTTC. It encodes CSVEGLEYGGEQFF.

This rearrangement joins TRBV28 to TRBJ2-7, with D maybe TRBD1 (5 bases). The CDR3 loop spans 15 amino acids. Germline loops: CDR1 MDHEN, CDR2 SYDVKM. V lost 3 bases, J lost 2 bases, and 14 bases lay in between. CDR3 DNA: TGTGCCAGCAGTTTTTTATCGGCAGGGCCCTACGAGCAGTACTTC. Encoded protein: CASSFLSAGPYEQYF.

V is TRBV6-5 and J is TRBJ2-2, with 10 positions matching TRBD1. The J segment lost 4 bases and the V segment lost 7 bases, leaving 6 bases of the junction unmatched. This CDR3 region has 15 residues. CDR1 MNHEY and CDR2 SVGAGI come from the germline V gene. CDR3 bases: TGTGCCAGCACCGAAGGGACAGGGGCCACCGGGGAGCTGTTTTTT. This gives the protein CASTEGTGATGELFF.

The CDR3, as DNA: TGTGCCAGCAGTGAAGGGTGGGGCGTCACTGAAGCTTTCTTT. Protein product: CASSEGWGVTEAFF. The J gene is TRBJ1-1, the V gene TRBV2, with D perhaps matching TRBD1 (5 bases). The CDR3 totals 14 residues. CDR1 is SNHLY, CDR2 FYNNEI, per germline. V dropped 1 base and J dropped 4 bases, with 10 bases sitting between them. Drawing the rest from reference TRBV2 and TRBJ1-1, the complete variable domain is EPEVTQTPSHQVTQMGQEVILRCVPISNHLYFYWYRQILGQKVEFLVSFYNNEISEKSEIFDDQFSVERPDGSNFTLKIRSTKLEDSAMYFCASSEGWGVTEAFFGQGTRLTVV.

The chain combines TRBV27 with TRBJ1-5, with TRBD1 identical over 10 bases. V was pared by 3 bases and J by 0 bases, with 2 bases of the junction left unmatched. The CDR3 is 16 residues long. Germline V lookup: CDR1 MNHEY, CDR2 SMNVEV (reference sequence). CDR3 sequence reads: CASSLTGGFSNQPQHF. The CDR3 DNA follows: TGTGCCAGCAGTTTGACAGGGGGCTTTAGCAATCAGCCCCAGCATTTT.

V usage is TRBV28 and J usage is TRBJ1-5; unclear D gene. Trimming cost V 2 bases and J 10 bases, with 12 bases left between them. Germline CDR1 is MDHEN and CDR2 is SYDVKM. This CDR3 region has 13 residues. In DNA, the CDR3 is TGTGCCAGCAGTTTAGTCCCAATCAAACCCCAGCATTTT. This gives the protein CASSLVPIKPQHF.

J is TRBJ2-1 and V is TRBV7-2, with D perhaps TRBD1 (5 bases). CDR3 length: 13 amino acids. Germline CDR1 reads SGHTA; CDR2 reads FQGNSA. V shed 3 bases and J shed 6 bases, with 9 bases lying between them. CDR3 region: CASSLDNVNEQFF. Written as DNA, the CDR3 is TGTGCCAGCAGCTTGGACAATGTCAATGAGCAGTTCTTC.

V is TRBV7-9 and J is TRBJ1-1, with 8 bases identical to TRBD1. This CDR3 region has 17 residues. Trimming at V came to 5 bases and at J to 1 base, leaving 12 bases not matched to a gene. Germline CDR1 SEHNR, CDR2 FQNEAQ (reference sequence). Here the CDR3 reads CASSPPPGGAENTEAFF. The CDR3 nucleotides are TGTGCCAGCAGCCCCCCCCCAGGGGGCGCGGAGAACACTGAAGCTTTCTTT.

The rearrangement links TRBV30 to TRBJ1-3; D is perhaps TRBD1 (5 bases). Germline CDR1 reads GTSNPN; CDR2 reads SVGIG (reference sequence). This CDR3 contains 15 residues. V gave up 2 bases and J gave up 1 base, with 12 bases separating them. CDR3 DNA: TGTGCCTGGAGTTCCGGGGGGATTTCTGGAAACACCATATATTTT. The encoded protein is CAWSSGGISGNTIYF. The variable domain in full, completed from reference TRBV30 and TRBJ1-3, reads SQTIHQWPATLVQPVGSPLSLECTVEGTSNPNLYWYRQAAGRGLQLLFYSVGIGQISSEVPQNLSASRPQDRQFILSSKKLLLSDSGFYLCAWSSGGISGNTIYFGEGSWLTVV.

This chain links TRBV10-3 with TRBJ1-1; D gene uncertain. Looked up from germline, CDR1 is ENHRY and CDR2 is SYGVKD. V dropped 6 bases and J dropped 1 base, with 27 bases sitting between them. The CDR3 is 19 residues long. The CDR3, as DNA: TGTGCCATCAGACCTATATCCTCGGAAGCCCCAAACGGGAACACTGAAGCTTTCTTT. Protein: CAIRPISSEAPNGNTEAFF.

J is TRBJ2-1 and V is TRBV11-2; D is uncertain. CDR3 length: 12 residues. Germline CDR1 and CDR2: SGHAT and FQNNGV. Between the trimmed V and J ends, which lost 3 bases and 7 bases, there was a span of 7 bases. The CDR3 nucleotides are TGTGCCAGCAGCTTCTTTACTAATGAGCAGTTCTTC. Translation gives CASSFFTNEQFF. Supplemented by reference TRBV11-2 and TRBJ2-1, the full variable domain reads EAGVAQSPRYKIIEKRQSVAFWCNPISGHATLYWYQQILGQGPKLLIQFQNNGVVDDSQLPKDRFSAERLKGVDSTLKIQPAKLEDSAVYLCASSFFTNEQFFGPGTRLTVL.

The genes are TRBV28 and TRBJ2-7, with 11 bases lining up with TRBD1. J was trimmed by 5 bases and V by 5 bases; bases with no gene match: 11. Germline CDR1 MDHEN, CDR2 SYDVKM. The CDR3 is made up of 16 amino acids. CDR3 protein: CASSPKSDRGRDEQYF. CDR3 sequence (DNA): TGTGCCAGCAGTCCTAAATCGGACAGGGGGCGCGACGAGCAGTACTTC.

A single count supports this clone. This chain joins TRBV4-2 and TRBJ1-2, with D uncertain. CDR3 length equals 15 residues. Trimming cost V 3 bases and J 8 bases, with 19 bases left between them. CDR1 is LGHNA, CDR2 YNFKEQ, per germline. The CDR3 reads CASSQSLGSVSGYTF. The CDR3 DNA reads TGTGCCAGCAGCCAGTCCTTGGGCTCCGTAAGCGGCTACACCTTC.

The chain couples TRBV27 to TRBJ1-4, with 8 nucleotides matching TRBD1. The junction had 6 bases not matched to a gene; V was cut back by 6 bases and J by 6 bases. The CDR3 covers 14 residues. Per germline, CDR1 MNHEY and CDR2 SMNVEV (reference sequence). The CDR3 region is CASSMDREDEKLFF. The CDR3 coding sequence is TGTGCCAGCAGCATGGACAGGGAGGATGAAAAACTGTTTTTT.

The chain is built from TRBV2 and TRBJ2-6, with unresolved D. The CDR3 consists of 14 residues. The ends were cut back, 5 bases at V and 0 bases at J, with 5 bases in the middle. Germline assignment: CDR1 SNHLY and CDR2 FYNNEI. DNA for the CDR3: TGTGCCAGCAGTTTAGACTCTGGGGCCAACGTCCTGACTTTC. It yields the protein CASSLDSGANVLTF.

CDR3 sequence: CASSIGGNQPQHF. DNA of the CDR3: TGTGCCAGTAGTATAGGGGGCAATCAGCCCCAGCATTTT. This chain links TRBV19 with TRBJ1-5; no reliable D call. This CDR3 spans 13 amino acids. V lost 1 base, J lost 2 bases, and 3 bases lay in between. Germline V gene sequence: CDR1 LNHDA, CDR2 SQIVND (reference sequence).